This T cell receptor beta chain was captured in a study of blood T cell repertoires in COVID-19. Only in-frame clones appear in the TCRdb table, and some are missing; sequencing was by immunoSEQ multiplex PCR. The sample has 280,000 or so clones, around 90% seen once. Looked up from germline, CDR1 is SGHTA and CDR2 is FQGNSA. The CDR3 consists of 16 residues. V was cut by 0 bases and J by 3 bases, with 11 bases left in between. The receptor was isolated from a woman in her late teens or twenties with acute COVID-19. The rearrangement uses TRBV7-2 and TRBJ2-2; D possibly corresponds to TRBD1 (6 bases). The specimen was PBMCs or T cells enriched from blood (not recorded which). CDR3 in amino acids: CASSLAPRGYTGELFF. In DNA, the CDR3 is TGTGCCAGCAGCTTAGCCCCCAGGGGTTACACCGGGGAGCTGTTTTTT.